This TCR beta chain appears in the sequencing data of a study of blood T cell repertoires in COVID-19. Sequencing used immunoSEQ multiplex PCR; TCRdb keeps in-frame clones, though not all of them. Among approximately 180,000 clones listed, 70% to 90% were seen once. Between the trimmed V and J ends, which lost 3 bases and 7 bases, there was a span of 16 bases. Germline values: CDR1 MNHEY, CDR2 SMNVEV (reference sequence). CDR3 length: 15 amino acids. The rearrangement joins TRBV27 to TRBJ2-1, with D possibly matching TRBD2 (5 bases). Sequences were obtained from peripheral blood. The clonotype was recovered from a man aged 60 to 75 with acute or convalescent COVID-19. The CDR3 DNA reads TGTGCCAGCAGTTTTATCGGACCCTCGGGAAATGAGCAGTTCTTC. Amino acid sequence: CASSFIGPSGNEQFF.